The text below deals with one T cell receptor (beta chain). What it binds is not known. Amplification of TCR beta CDR3 regions was performed using RNA transcripts as template. The primer set for the first-round RT-PCR of the TCR CDR3 was HTBI. TCRdb redid the calling of the multiplex PCR reads with MiXCR, one entry per CDR3 protein. This sample has about half a million distinct CDR3 sequences, with about 22% found just once. The source of the sample is a study of T cells in Graves' hyperthyroidism and ophthalmopathy. Study observations and caveats: Clonotypes that were expanded in thyroid above 0.001 mostly appeared in blood too.

This CDR3 has 13 residues. The germline gives CDR1 MNHNS, CDR2 SASEGT. V shed 5 bases, J shed 7 bases, and the junction held 7 bases outside the gene matches. The cohort's ophthalmopathy patients, a group with duration under 3 months, had a Clinical Activity Score of at least 3 and a NOSPECS grade of at least 4. Patients with uncontrolled infections, other autoimmune diseases, pregnancy or lactation were excluded. This sequence was found in a woman in her seventies with Graves' ophthalmopathy. The specimen was blood. V is TRBV6-1 and J is TRBJ1-2, with 7 bases matching TRBD1. CDR3 nucleotides: TGTGCCAGCAGTTTAACAGGGGCTCTTGGCTACACCTTC. This codes for CASSLTGALGYTF.